A single sample is the source of the 30 T cell receptor beta chains below, sequenced in a study of blood T cell repertoires in COVID-19. Measured with immunoSEQ multiplex PCR; TCRdb has only the in-frame clones, and not every one. Among fewer than 350,000 clones listed, approximately 86% were seen once. Sequencing was done on a sample of peripheral blood. These receptors all come from a man younger than 30 with active or convalescent COVID-19.

V gene TRBV5-1 combines with J gene TRBJ2-2; 8 bases match TRBD2. V trimming: 1 base; J trimming: 3 bases; junction bases outside the gene matches: 2. The germline CDR1 and CDR2 sequences are SGHRS and YFSETQ. The CDR3 loop spans 15 amino acids. The CDR3 sequence is CASSLRGGDTGELFF. The CDR3 DNA reads as TGCGCCAGCAGCTTGCGGGGGGGCGACACCGGGGAGCTGTTTTTT.

This chain connects TRBV19 to TRBJ2-2, with D possibly matching TRBD1 (6 bases). The CDR3 is made up of 15 amino acids. Germline CDR1 LNHDA, CDR2 SQIVND (reference sequence). Trimming removed 1 base from V and 8 bases from J, with 14 bases in between. The CDR3 DNA sequence: TGTGCCAGTAGTATAGGTGAAGGGGGAATAGGGGAGCTGTTTTTT. It codes for CASSIGEGGIGELFF.

The chain joins TRBV2 to TRBJ2-3; 11 bases map to TRBD2. Germline CDR1 reads SNHLY; CDR2 reads FYNNEI. V lost 4 bases and J lost 5; bases outside the gene matches: 5. CDR3 length: 15 residues. The CDR3 region has the DNA TGTGCCAGCAGTGGTACTAGCGGGGGAGGAGATACGCAGTATTTT. It specifies CASSGTSGGGDTQYF. The whole variable domain, filled in from reference TRBV2 and TRBJ2-3, reads EPEVTQTPSHQVTQMGQEVILRCVPISNHLYFYWYRQILGQKVEFLVSFYNNEISEKSEIFDDQFSVERPDGSNFTLKIRSTKLEDSAMYFCASSGTSGGGDTQYFGPGTRLTVL.

This clone was seen only once. The chain links TRBV7-7 to TRBJ1-6, with a weak D call TRBD1 (6 bases). V was cut by 5 bases and J by 8 bases, with 13 bases left in between. The CDR3 extends over 14 amino acids. In germline, CDR1 is SSHAT, CDR2 FNYEAQ (reference sequence). The CDR3 region has the DNA TGTGCCAGCAGCCGTATTAAGGGGGATTCACCCCTCCACTTT. This codes for CASSRIKGDSPLHF.

The chain is built from TRBV7-2 and TRBJ1-6; the match to TRBD1 covers 7 bases. Germline lookup yields CDR1 SGHTA and CDR2 FQGNSA. The CDR3 contains 14 residues. Losses at the gene ends were 10 bases for V and 4 bases for J; bases not matched to a gene: 7. The CDR3, as DNA: TGTGCCACCGAAGCAGGGGGATATAATTCACCCCTCCACTTT. Translation gives CATEAGGYNSPLHF.

The chain couples TRBV11-2 to TRBJ1-5, with a possible D match to TRBD1 (5 bases). V was cut by 0 bases and J by 0 bases, with 9 bases left in between. The germline CDR1 and CDR2 sequences are SGHAT and FQNNGV. The CDR3 has 16 amino acids. CDR3 in DNA: TGTGCCAGCAGCTTAGACTACAGGATTAGCAATCAGCCCCAGCATTTT. Amino acid sequence: CASSLDYRISNQPQHF.

The chain recombines TRBV5-8 with TRBJ2-4; TRBD1 agrees at 8 bases. Germline CDR1 reads SGHTS; CDR2 reads YDEGEE. Trimming removed 2 bases from V and 6 bases from J; junction bases left unmatched: 4. The CDR3 length is 14 residues. The DNA of the CDR3 is TGTGCCAGCAGCTTCGGACAGGGTGGAAACATTCAGTACTTC. This sequence encodes CASSFGQGGNIQYF.

This chain joins TRBV25-1 and TRBJ2-2; tentatively, D is TRBD2 (7 bases). V dropped 6 bases and J dropped 2 bases, with 13 bases sitting between them. The CDR3 loop spans 15 amino acids. CDR1 MGHDK and CDR2 SYGVNS come from the germline V gene. The DNA for the CDR3 is TGTGCCAGCAGATGGGGGGGGCCCAACACCGGGGAGCTGTTTTTT. Its translation: CASRWGGPNTGELFF.

In nucleotides, the CDR3 is TGTGCCAGCAGTTTAGAGGGGTATGCGCCCCAGCATTTT. Protein: CASSLEGYAPQHF. J is TRBJ1-5 and V is TRBV12-3 or TRBV12-4; D might be TRBD1 (5 bases). The V gene lost 1 base and the J gene lost 9 bases, with 10 bases spanning the gap. CDR3 length: 13 amino acids.

The count of this clone is one. The V gene is TRBV7-6, the J gene TRBJ2-5; D possibly corresponds to TRBD2 (5 bases). CDR1 SGHVS and CDR2 FNYEAQ come from the germline V gene. Between the trimmed V and J ends, which lost 3 bases and 0 bases, there was a span of 14 bases. The CDR3 totals 16 residues. CDR3 in DNA: TGTGCCAGCAGCTTGGAGGTGAGCGTGAACCAAGAGACCCAGTACTTC. Encoded protein: CASSLEVSVNQETQYF.

This chain links TRBV29-1 with TRBJ1-4; D possibly corresponds to TRBD1 (5 bases). The length of the CDR3 is 15 residues. Germline loops: CDR1 SQVTM, CDR2 ANQGSEA. Trimming took 6 bases from V and 8 from J, leaving 22 bases between them. CDR3 DNA: TGCAGCGTCCTTAAAAAAAGGGGAGGGTTCGAAAAACTGTTTTTT. Its protein product is CSVLKKRGGFEKLFF.

The chain has TRBV24-1 and TRBJ1-4; TRBD1 might be the D (5 bases). V lost 2 bases, J lost 5 bases, and 17 bases lay in between. The CDR3 spans 17 residues. Germline-derived CDR1 and CDR2 are KGHDR and SFDVKD. This CDR3 reads CATSDSRGTPENEKLFF. As DNA, the CDR3 is TGTGCCACCAGTGATTCTCGTGGGACTCCCGAAAATGAAAAACTGTTTTTT.

The V and J genes are TRBV4-1 and TRBJ2-2; TRBD2 matches at 9 bases. The CDR3 runs to 17 residues. J was trimmed by 2 bases and V by 3 bases; bases with no gene match: 7. Per germline, CDR1 MGHRA and CDR2 YSYEKL. CDR3 loop: CASSQEGTSINTGELFF. CDR3 bases: TGCGCCAGCAGCCAGGAAGGGACTAGCATAAACACCGGGGAGCTGTTTTTT.

The J gene is TRBJ1-2, the V gene TRBV19, with D unclear. This CDR3 has 15 residues. From germline, CDR1 is LNHDA and CDR2 SQIVND (reference sequence). Trimming removed 0 bases from V and 2 bases from J, with 10 bases in between. The CDR3 DNA follows: TGTGCCAGTAGTATAGATCCCAGGTCCAACTATGGCTACACCTTC. Encoded protein: CASSIDPRSNYGYTF. The complete variable domain, with remaining parts taken from reference TRBV19 and TRBJ1-2, reads DGGITQSPKYLFRKEGQNVTLSCEQNLNHDAMYWYRQDPGQGLRLIYYSQIVNDFQKGDIAEGYSVSREKKESFPLTVTSAQKNPTAFYLCASSIDPRSNYGYTFGSGTRLTVV.

This chain uses TRBV11-2 with TRBJ1-5; weak D call: TRBD1 (5 bases). Germline V CDR1 and CDR2: SGHAT, FQNNGV. Trimming cost V 1 base and J 6 bases, with 13 bases left between them. This CDR3 has 15 amino acids. The CDR3 is CASSLVPGGTQPQHF. The CDR3 DNA reads as TGTGCCAGCAGCTTAGTCCCCGGGGGGACTCAGCCCCAGCATTTT.

The genes are TRBV29-1 and TRBJ2-4; 9 bases line up with TRBD1. The V gene end was trimmed by 4 bases and the J gene end by 3 bases; junction bases not matched to a gene: 7. This CDR3 has 15 amino acids. Germline assignment: CDR1 SQVTM and CDR2 ANQGSEA. This chain's CDR3 is CSVGIGTGFKNIQYF. CDR3 DNA sequence: TGCAGCGTTGGGATCGGGACAGGGTTCAAAAACATTCAGTACTTC.

This CDR3 reads CASSQNSNYGYTF. CDR3 coding DNA: TGTGCCAGCAGCCAGAACAGTAACTATGGCTACACCTTC. This sequence joins TRBV14 and TRBJ1-2; no definite D call. V was clipped by 3 bases and J by 1 base, with 6 bases between them. Germline V gives CDR1 SGHDN, CDR2 FVKESK. The CDR3 sequence is 13 residues long.

Notes on this clone: One base away lies a much larger clone, so this may be a sequencing read error. This sequence joins TRBV27 and TRBJ1-1; D is undetermined. The CDR3 is 13 residues long. CDR1 MNHEY and CDR2 SMNVEV come from the germline V gene (reference sequence). The ends were cut back, 3 bases at V and 3 bases at J, with 8 bases in the middle. CDR3 amino acids: CASSFEAYTEAFF. In DNA, the CDR3 is TGTGCCAGCAGTTTTGAGGCGTACACTGAAGCTTTCTTT.

The chain uses TRBV7-3 and TRBJ1-4; 7 positions agree with TRBD1. The CDR3 loop spans 22 amino acids. CDR1 and CDR2 from the germline V gene are SGHTA and FQGTGA. The V segment lost 5 bases and the J segment 3 bases; nucleotides outside the gene matches: 27. The CDR3 bases are TGTGCCAGCAGCCACGTCTGGGGCCGGCGACAGGGAGGAGTGGGCCCTAATGAAAAACTGTTTTTT. Translated, it gives CASSHVWGRRQGGVGPNEKLFF. The whole variable domain, filled in from reference TRBV7-3 and TRBJ1-4, reads GAGVSQTPSNKVTEKGKYVELRCDPISGHTALYWYRQSLGQGPEFLIYFQGTGAADDSGLPNDRFFAVRPEGSVSTLKIQRTERGDSAVYLCASSHVWGRRQGGVGPNEKLFFGSGTQLSVL.

This chain joins TRBV5-5 and TRBJ1-5; weak D call: TRBD1 (6 bases). The germline gives CDR1 SGHKS, CDR2 YYEKEE (reference sequence). Between the trimmed V and J ends, which lost 4 bases and 0 bases, there was a span of 14 bases. This CDR3 is built from 16 residues. DNA of the CDR3: TGTGCCAGCAGCCTGGGGGCAGGAATTAGCAATCAGCCCCAGCATTTT. This gives the protein CASSLGAGISNQPQHF.

The chain recombines TRBV5-1 with TRBJ1-2, with 9 positions matching TRBD1. The CDR3 consists of 14 residues. V lost 5 bases to trimming and J lost 6 bases; unmatched junction nucleotides: 8. CDR1 and CDR2 (germline): SGHRS, YFSETQ. The CDR3 sequence is CASSWTGERDGYTF. The DNA of the CDR3 is TGCGCCAGCAGTTGGACAGGGGAGAGGGATGGCTACACCTTC.

This clone has a handful of counts. This sequence joins TRBV4-1 and TRBJ1-5; 8 positions agree with TRBD1. The trim removed 3 bases at V and 4 bases at J, leaving 8 bases unmatched. CDR1 and CDR2 from the germline V gene are MGHRA and YSYEKL. The CDR3 loop spans 16 amino acids. The CDR3 reads CASSQPRTGLNQPQHF. The CDR3 DNA reads TGCGCCAGCAGCCAGCCCAGGACAGGGCTAAATCAGCCCCAGCATTTT.

V usage is TRBV28 and J usage is TRBJ1-2; D remains unclear. Germline V CDR1 and CDR2: MDHEN, SYDVKM. This CDR3 region has 13 residues. With 3 bases removed from V and 8 bases from J, the gap between germline ends came to 13 bases. CDR3 sequence (DNA): TGTGCCAGCAGTTTTAACGACGCTAGGGGCTACACCTTC. Its translation is CASSFNDARGYTF.

The chain has TRBV5-1 and TRBJ2-1, with 9 bases identical to TRBD1. The CDR3 has 14 residues. Germline CDR1 and CDR2: SGHRS and YFSETQ. V trimming: 0 bases; J trimming: 15 bases; junction bases outside the gene matches: 10. CDR3 loop: CASSLATGGPEWFF. For the CDR3, the DNA is TGCGCCAGCAGCTTGGCCACAGGGGGCCCGGAGTGGTTCTTC.

The V gene is TRBV29-1, the J gene TRBJ2-5, with 7 bases aligning to TRBD1. The CDR3 is 15 residues long. Germline V CDR1 and CDR2: SQVTM, ANQGSEA. Trimming at V came to 6 bases and at J to 7 bases, leaving 17 bases not matched to a gene. This CDR3 reads CSVVPTGSGSATQYF. The CDR3, as DNA: TGCAGCGTCGTCCCGACAGGGTCTGGTTCTGCGACCCAGTACTTC.

In nucleotides, the CDR3 is TGTGCCAGCAGCCCCCGGGGCGGGGGGGCCGGAAATGAGCAGTTCTTC. It encodes CASSPRGGGAGNEQFF. The V call is TRBV7-9, the J call TRBJ2-1; 9 bases align to TRBD2. The CDR3 sequence is 16 residues long. Germline CDR1 is SEHNR and CDR2 is FQNEAQ (reference sequence). The V and J ends lost 5 bases and 7 bases, in that order; junction bases with no gene match: 12.

The V gene is TRBV19, the J gene TRBJ2-2, with D hard to call. Looked up from germline, CDR1 is LNHDA and CDR2 is SQIVND (reference sequence). CDR3 length equals 16 residues. Trimming removed 3 bases from V and 0 bases from J, with 11 bases in between. CDR3 nucleotide sequence: TGTGCCAGTAGTATTTTCGCTCAGACGAACACCGGGGAGCTGTTTTTT. Amino acids: CASSIFAQTNTGELFF.

The table lists this clone with a count of one. This sample also contains other DNA sequences that code for the same CDR3. V usage is TRBV29-1 and J usage is TRBJ2-7; TRBD1 might be the D (5 bases). Per germline, CDR1 SQVTM and CDR2 ANQGSEA. V was shortened by 0 bases and J by 3 bases, with 12 bases between the two germline ends. This CDR3 contains 14 residues. CDR3 sequence: CSVEDPGQGYEQYF. CDR3 coding DNA: TGCAGCGTTGAAGATCCAGGGCAGGGCTACGAGCAGTACTTC.

The chain couples TRBV2 to TRBJ2-7, with D possibly TRBD1 on 6 matching bases. Germline V CDR1 and CDR2: SNHLY, FYNNEI. With 5 bases removed from V and 2 bases from J, the gap between germline ends came to 13 bases. This CDR3 contains 14 residues. The CDR3 coding sequence is TGTGCCAGCAGTCCCCTACAGGGCGCCTACGAGCAGTACTTC. Its translation is CASSPLQGAYEQYF.

The chain links TRBV7-9 to TRBJ1-1; perhaps TRBD1 as D (5 bases). V shed 1 base and J shed 10 bases, with 13 bases lying between them. CDR1 SEHNR and CDR2 FQNEAQ come from the germline V gene (reference sequence). This CDR3 contains 13 residues. The chain's CDR3 is CASSLVAWGGAFF. In DNA, the CDR3 is TGTGCCAGCAGCTTAGTTGCCTGGGGGGGAGCTTTCTTT.